This passage covers 9 T cell receptor beta chains from one sample sequenced in a study of shared clonotypes between healthy human individuals. Method: immunoSEQ multiplex PCR; TCRdb's copy keeps in-frame clones and lacks some. The data show fewer than 3 million clones, roughly 92% seen once. The sample consisted of naive CD4+ T cells from PBMCs. The subset denotes: CD45RA+ positively selected. The receptor source for this set is a young man in good health. Some clones in this sample may be carry-over from other donors' samples.

The chain joins TRBV28 to TRBJ2-7, with TRBD1 matching over 8 bases. The germline CDR1 and CDR2 sequences are MDHEN and SYDVKM. CDR3 length: 14 residues. V was pared by 8 bases and J by 2 bases, with 8 bases of the junction left unmatched. DNA for the CDR3: TGTGCCAGCGCAGGACAGGGCCTCACCTACGAGCAGTACTTC. This gives the protein CASAGQGLTYEQYF.

The V gene is TRBV7-2, the J gene TRBJ2-7, with D maybe TRBD1 (6 bases). Germline V gives CDR1 SGHTA, CDR2 FQGNSA. The V and J ends lost 5 bases and 3 bases respectively, with 17 bases between them. This CDR3 is 15 amino acids long. CDR3: CASSQSGTYYYEQYF. The DNA for the CDR3 is TGTGCCAGCAGCCAGTCCGGGACATACTACTACGAGCAGTACTTC.

This chain joins TRBV6-5 and TRBJ2-7; 15 nucleotides align to TRBD2. The CDR3 extends over 16 amino acids. The trim removed 2 bases at V and 5 bases at J, leaving 4 bases unmatched. Germline V gene lookup returns CDR1 MNHEY and CDR2 SVGAGI. The CDR3: CASSYPGLAGGNEQYF. As DNA, the CDR3 is TGTGCCAGCAGTTACCCGGGACTAGCGGGAGGAAACGAGCAGTACTTC.

V is TRBV18 and J is TRBJ2-5, with a weak D call TRBD2 (5 bases). This CDR3 has 15 amino acids. V lost 6 bases and J lost 4, with 18 bases in between. The V gene's germline CDR1 is KGHSH and CDR2 LQKENI. The CDR3 DNA is TGTGCCAGCTCGAAAACTGGGGTTCGGGGAGAGACCCAGTACTTC. It yields the protein CASSKTGVRGETQYF.

This clone was detected only once. The rearrangement links TRBV7-9 to TRBJ2-7; D possibly uses TRBD1 or TRBD2 (6 bases each). Germline-derived CDR1 and CDR2 are SEHNR and FQNEAQ (reference sequence). V was pared by 6 bases and J by 6 bases, with 15 bases between. The CDR3 is 13 amino acids. The chain's CDR3 is CASSRGHVGEQYF. In nucleotides, the CDR3 is TGTGCCAGCAGTCGGGGGCATGTGGGCGAGCAGTACTTC.

A single count supports this clone. The chain employs TRBV7-3 and TRBJ2-2; 7 bases agree with TRBD1. The trim removed 4 bases at V and 7 bases at J, leaving 12 bases unmatched. This CDR3 comprises 16 residues. The germline V gene encodes CDR1 SGHTA and CDR2 FQGTGA. The CDR3 nucleotides read TGTGCCAGCAGCTCGTGGCAGGGGGAAAATCGCGGGGAGCTGTTTTTT. Its protein product is CASSSWQGENRGELFF. Combining the CDR3 with reference TRBV7-3 and TRBJ2-2 gives the whole variable domain GAGVSQTPSNKVTEKGKYVELRCDPISGHTALYWYRQSLGQGPEFLIYFQGTGAADDSGLPNDRFFAVRPEGSVSTLKIQRTERGDSAVYLCASSSWQGENRGELFFGEGSRLTVL.

This clone was observed once. The chain has TRBV5-1 and TRBJ2-7; TRBD1 aligns across 12 bases. With 5 bases clipped from V and 4 bases from J, the junction kept 4 bases outside the gene matches. CDR1 is SGHRS, CDR2 YFSETQ, per germline. The CDR3 totals 14 residues. The CDR3 region has the DNA TGCGCCAGCAGAGGGACAGGGGGCTGGTACGAGCAGTACTTC. This codes for CASRGTGGWYEQYF. Looking up the rest from reference TRBV5-1 and TRBJ2-7 gives the full variable domain: KAGVTQTPRYLIKTRGQQVTLSCSPISGHRSVSWYQQTPGQGLQFLFEYFSETQRNKGNFPGRFSGRQFSNSRSEMNVSTLELGDSALYLCASRGTGGWYEQYFGPGTRLTVT.

The V and J genes are TRBV7-8 and TRBJ1-2; D remains unclear. Germline V lookup: CDR1 SGHVS, CDR2 FQNEAQ. The length of the CDR3 is 14 residues. V was pared by 0 bases and J by 3 bases, with 8 bases between. CDR3 amino acids: CASSLAFEDYGYTF. The DNA for the CDR3 is TGTGCCAGCAGCTTAGCGTTCGAGGACTATGGCTACACCTTC.

This chain joins TRBV7-9 and TRBJ2-7; a possible D gene is TRBD1 (6 bases). The germline gives CDR1 SEHNR, CDR2 FQNEAQ (reference sequence). The CDR3 covers 14 residues. Trimming left V 4 bases short and J 2 bases short, with 12 bases between. CDR3 residues: CASSSQGSAYEQYF. The CDR3 DNA follows: TGTGCCAGCAGCTCCCAGGGGTCAGCCTACGAGCAGTACTTC.